The clone carrying this T cell receptor beta chain is a singleton in its sample. Method: immunoSEQ multiplex PCR; TCRdb's copy keeps in-frame clones and lacks some. The top ten hold over 3.5% of the sample, which has approximately 9,800 clones, approximately 91% seen once. The sample is drawn from a study of blood T cell dynamics during melanoma immunotherapy. The germline V gene encodes CDR1 SGHTA and CDR2 FQGNSA. The germline V and J ends were trimmed by 6 bases and 3 bases, with 7 bases remaining between them. CDR3 length: 12 amino acids. This sample's time point: week 3, after first cycle of checkpoint inhibitor.

This clonotype originated in a human donor with melanoma. This material consisted of blood, taken from a patient treated with checkpoint blockade. The V and J genes are TRBV7-2 and TRBJ2-3, with D hard to call. The CDR3 sequence: CASRIGTDTQYF. Written as DNA, the CDR3 is TGTGCCAGCAGAATCGGTACAGATACGCAGTATTTT.